This TCR beta chain was profiled in a study of T cell changes during pregnancy in multiple sclerosis. Sequencing was performed with immunoSEQ multiplex PCR; in TCRdb, only in-frame clones are kept and a portion is missing. This table holds about 100,000 clones, approximately 90% found once. The CDR3 runs 15 residues. Germline loops: CDR1 GTSNPN, CDR2 SVGIG (reference sequence). V dropped 7 bases and J dropped 6; count of bases not matched to a gene: 13. The origin of this receptor is a female donor with multiple sclerosis, enrolled in a pregnancy study. The chain uses TRBV30 and TRBJ2-3, with 10 bases identical to TRBD2. This sample comprised peripheral blood, obtained in the second trimester of pregnancy. CDR3 coding DNA: TGTGCCTACAAGACTAGCGGGCTTGTCAAGGATACGCAGTATTTT. It encodes CAYKTSGLVKDTQYF.